This T cell receptor beta chain was identified during a study of breast tumors, draining lymph nodes, adjacent tissues. Overall study findings and caveats: Findings are consistent with lymph node origin and intratumoral expansion of most tumor T cells. Tumor repertoires ranked between lymph nodes and nontumor tissue in diversity, with V and J gene preferences. Tumor T cell lymph node origin was a supported hypothesis, not proven.

This CDR3 spans 16 amino acids. The junction had 4 bases not matched to a gene; V was cut back by 5 bases and J by 0 bases. Germline-derived CDR1 and CDR2 are SGHAT and FQNNGV. As regards this clonotype: Its antigen remains unidentified.

MiXCR was run by TCRdb on the multiplex PCR reads, yielding one entry per CDR3 protein. Among roughly 130,000 distinct CDR3 sequences listed, just under 20% were seen once. Breast cancer patients provided tissue from their axillary draining lymph nodes. The V call is TRBV11-2, the J call TRBJ2-2; 9 bases align to TRBD2. Sequencing was carried out using axillary lymph node tissue. This TCR came from a female donor with breast cancer. Some clones in this sample may be carry-over from other donors' samples. The CDR3 DNA reads as TGTGCCAGCAGCGTCCAGCGGGGGGCGAACACCGGGGAGCTGTTTTTT. It codes for CASSVQRGANTGELFF.